The 13 T cell receptor beta chains listed next were all sequenced from one sample in a study of Graves' ophthalmopathy and Graves' hyperthyroidism. RNA transcripts were the template, and TCR beta CDR3 regions were amplified from them. A first-round RT-PCR used HTBI primers, followed by a second-round multiplex PCR. TCRdb redid the calling of the multiplex PCR reads with MiXCR, one entry per CDR3 protein. Among over a million distinct CDR3 sequences listed, about two fifths were seen once. Sequencing was carried out using peripheral blood or thyroid tissue (not recorded which). The receptors come from an adult man with Graves' hyperthyroidism.

This clonotype was seen ten or more times. The chain combines TRBV29-1 with TRBJ1-2, with D tentatively TRBD1 (6 bases). The CDR3 is 14 residues long. Germline-derived CDR1 and CDR2 are SQVTM and ANQGSEA. The V and J ends lost 2 bases and 7 bases respectively, with 17 bases between them. This CDR3 reads CSVEMLGRGPGYTF. CDR3 nucleotides: TGCAGCGTTGAAATGTTGGGCAGGGGTCCTGGCTACACCTTC.

The chain couples TRBV9 to TRBJ1-2, with D maybe TRBD1 (5 bases). Germline loops: CDR1 SGDLS, CDR2 YYNGEE. This CDR3 has 13 amino acids. V lost 6 bases to trimming and J lost 8 bases, with 17 bases between them. CDR3 region: CASNSRGARGYTF. DNA of the CDR3: TGTGCCAGCAATTCGAGAGGGGCCCGGGGCTACACCTTC. Full variable domain (outside the CDR3, taken from reference TRBV9 and TRBJ1-2): DSGVTQTPKHLITATGQRVTLRCSPRSGDLSVYWYQQSLDQGLQFLIQYYNGEERAKGNILERFSAQQFPDLHSELNLSSLELGDSALYFCASNSRGARGYTFGSGTRLTVV.

The rearrangement joins TRBV2 to TRBJ1-5, with 8 bases lining up with TRBD1. This CDR3 has 14 residues. V dropped 3 bases and J dropped 7; count of bases not matched to a gene: 5. In germline, CDR1 is SNHLY, CDR2 FYNNEI. The DNA for the CDR3 is TGTGCCAGCAGTGAGGACAGGGCGGACCAGCCCCAGCATTTT. Amino acids: CASSEDRADQPQHF.

The chain joins TRBV29-1 to TRBJ2-1; unclear D gene. The length of the CDR3 is 12 residues. Germline-derived CDR1 and CDR2 are SQVTM and ANQGSEA. The V end was cut by 4 bases, the J end by 3 bases, with 7 bases between. In DNA form, the CDR3 reads TGCAGCGTTGGACCCGACTACAATGAGCAGTTCTTC. It encodes CSVGPDYNEQFF.

The V call is TRBV20-1, the J call TRBJ1-1; D is possibly TRBD1 (6 bases). The V gene lost 3 bases and the J gene lost 6 bases, with 17 bases spanning the gap. The CDR3 is made up of 14 amino acids. From germline, CDR1 is DFQATT and CDR2 SNEGSKA (reference sequence). Written as DNA, the CDR3 is TGCAGTGCTAGGGCGGGGGCAGGGCTCGCTGAAGCTTTCTTT. Translation: CSARAGAGLAEAFF.

This clonotype appeared a single time. The junction shows a germline mismatch at one end, possibly a read error. The chain recombines TRBV19 with TRBJ2-2; possible D gene TRBD1, 5 bases. CDR1 and CDR2 (germline): LNHDA, SQIVND (reference sequence). CDR3 length: 14 residues. This chain's CDR3 is CARRGKANTGELFF. The CDR3 nucleotides are TGTGCCCGTAGGGGTAAAGCGAACACCGGGGAGCTGTTTTTT.

This clonotype was seen many times. The chain is built from TRBV14 and TRBJ2-5; possible D gene TRBD2, 6 bases. This CDR3 region has 14 residues. With 4 bases removed from V and 1 base from J, the gap between germline ends came to 10 bases. Germline V gives CDR1 SGHDN, CDR2 FVKESK. The chain's CDR3 is CASSPRDFQETQYF. In nucleotides, the CDR3 is TGTGCCAGCAGCCCACGGGACTTCCAAGAGACCCAGTACTTC.

This clonotype was observed a handful of times. The V gene is TRBV6-5, the J gene TRBJ2-7; D gene ambiguous. The V end lost 5 bases, the J end lost 0 bases, and 14 bases lay between the germline ends. This CDR3 has 15 residues. Germline CDR1 reads MNHEY; CDR2 reads SVGAGI. The CDR3 sequence is CASSQSHQTSYEQYF. The CDR3 bases are TGTGCCAGCAGTCAGTCACACCAGACCTCCTACGAGCAGTACTTC.

This chain uses TRBV19 with TRBJ2-7; 9 nucleotides agree with TRBD1. This CDR3 region has 15 residues. CDR1 and CDR2 from the germline V gene are LNHDA and SQIVND (reference sequence). The J segment lost 3 bases and the V segment lost 3 bases, leaving 6 bases of the junction unmatched. CDR3 sequence (DNA): TGTGCCAGTAGTATCCCGGGACAGGGACTCTACGAGCAGTACTTC. It yields the protein CASSIPGQGLYEQYF.

This clonotype was seen repeatedly, ten times or more. This rearrangement joins TRBV12-3 or TRBV12-4 to TRBJ1-4; D unresolved. V lost 3 bases, J lost 3 bases, and 8 bases lay in between. The CDR3 length is 14 residues. CDR3 region: CASSFADPNEKLFF. In DNA form, the CDR3 reads TGTGCCAGCAGTTTTGCGGACCCTAATGAAAAACTGTTTTTT.

J is TRBJ1-4 and V is TRBV2; 7 bases are a match to TRBD1. This CDR3 contains 15 residues. V trimming: 3 bases; J trimming: 2 bases; junction bases outside the gene matches: 3. Per the germline V gene, CDR1 is SNHLY and CDR2 is FYNNEI. The DNA for the CDR3 is TGTGCCAGCAGTGACGACAGGGTCACTAATGAAAAACTGTTTTTT. Translated: CASSDDRVTNEKLFF.

The rearrangement links TRBV9 to TRBJ1-3; TRBD1 is a possible D gene (5 bases). This CDR3 is built from 15 residues. CDR1 is SGDLS and CDR2 is YYNGEE in the germline V gene. Trimming stripped 0 bases from V and 2 bases from J, with 9 bases between. DNA of the CDR3: TGTGCCAGCAGCGTAGACGGACACCCTGGAAACACCATATATTTT. Translating gives CASSVDGHPGNTIYF.

This clonotype has ten or more counts. The chain uses TRBV10-2 and TRBJ1-5; 8 positions agree with TRBD1. Per the germline V gene, CDR1 is WSHSY and CDR2 is SAAADI. The CDR3 length is 15 residues. V lost 7 bases to trimming and J lost 1 base; unmatched junction nucleotides: 6. The CDR3 DNA is TGCGCCAGCAACGACCAGGGGGCAAGCAATCAGCCCCAGCATTTT. Protein: CASNDQGASNQPQHF.